This entry describes one T cell receptor beta chain. Its specificity is not known. This sample is part of a study of CD8+ T cells in alopecia areata. Study results and limitations: In lesional scalp, particularly from alopecia totalis/universalis, clonality was higher than in normal scalp.

Reverse transcription of extracted RNA yielded cDNA, which provided the sequencing template. Here immunoSEQ multiplex PCR was the method, and the copy in TCRdb shows in-frame clones only, minus some. Among roughly 120,000 clones listed, approximately 60% were seen once. PBMCs served as the source from which CD4+ and CD8+ T cells were sorted. This clonotype was sampled from a human donor in good health. The specimen was CD4+ T cells sorted from blood.

The CDR3 nucleotides read TGTGCCAGCAGCGTAACCCGGACAGCATCCGAGACCCAGTACTTC. This encodes CASSVTRTASETQYF. This chain links TRBV5-6 with TRBJ2-5, with a possible D match to TRBD1 (6 bases). Trimming pared 4 bases from V and 5 bases from J, leaving 18 bases between. The CDR3 contains 15 residues. CDR1 and CDR2 from the germline V gene are SGHDT and YYEEEE. Drawing the rest from reference TRBV5-6 and TRBJ2-5, the complete variable domain is DAGVTQSPTHLIKTRGQQVTLRCSPKSGHDTVSWYQQALGQGPQFIFQYYEEEERQRGNFPDRFSGHQFPNYSSELNVNALLLGDSALYLCASSVTRTASETQYFGPGTRLLVL.